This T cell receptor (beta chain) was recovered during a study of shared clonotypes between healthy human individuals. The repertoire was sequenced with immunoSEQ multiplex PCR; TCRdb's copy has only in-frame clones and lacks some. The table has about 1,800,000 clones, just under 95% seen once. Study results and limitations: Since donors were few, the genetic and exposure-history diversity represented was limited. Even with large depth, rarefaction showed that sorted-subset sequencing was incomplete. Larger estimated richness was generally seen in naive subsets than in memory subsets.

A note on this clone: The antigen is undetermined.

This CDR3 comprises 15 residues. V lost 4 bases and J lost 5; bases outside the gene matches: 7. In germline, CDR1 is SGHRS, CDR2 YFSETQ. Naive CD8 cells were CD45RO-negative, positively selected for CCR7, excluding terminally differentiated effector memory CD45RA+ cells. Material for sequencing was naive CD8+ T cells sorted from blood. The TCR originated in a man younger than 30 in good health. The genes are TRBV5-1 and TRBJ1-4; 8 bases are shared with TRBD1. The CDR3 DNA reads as TGCGCCAGCAGCCCTTGGACAGGGAAGAATGAAAAACTGTTTTTT. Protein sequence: CASSPWTGKNEKLFF.